This T cell receptor (beta chain) appears in the sequencing data of a study of blood T cells in healthy people across ages. Study in general: Capture by template switching was about one barcoded beta molecule per two T cells. Findings and caveats of the study: There were more naive CD4+ cells and higher diversity in long-lived donors than in aged donors.

Per sample, no less than 5 micrograms of total RNA were extracted. Trimming cost V 0 bases and J 4 bases, with 6 bases left between them. This CDR3 contains 12 residues. Germline V lookup: CDR1 DFQATT, CDR2 SNEGSKA (reference sequence). The second PCR ran roughly 6 to 12 cycles with a sample-barcoded 5' primer and J-beta primers. Each cDNA molecule was tagged by a template-switch adaptor that had 12 random nucleotides. In TCRdb, the 5' RACE reads were re-called with MiXCR into one record per CDR3 protein. Counted here are some 1.8 million distinct CDR3 sequences, about 39% occurring once; the ten biggest clones make up about 21%. Many counts were recorded for this clonotype. Its matching antigen is unknown.

Sequenced sample: blood. The chain is built from TRBV20-1 and TRBJ1-2; no clear D gene. This receptor was obtained from a human donor in good health. Here the CDR3 DNA reads TGCAGTGCTAGAGAGGGAGGCTATGGCTACACCTTC. Protein: CSAREGGYGYTF.